This T cell receptor (beta chain) derives from a study of circulating and synovial CD4+ cells in juvenile arthritis. Profiling relied on immunoSEQ multiplex PCR, and the TCRdb table lists in-frame clones only, not all of them. The table records tens of thousands of clones, 90% to 95% of them present only once. Worth noting for this clone: Its antigen is currently unknown.

The CDR3 runs to 12 residues. Germline V CDR1 and CDR2: MDHEN, SYDVKM. The germline V and J ends were trimmed by 3 bases and 9 bases, with 9 bases remaining between them. Study conclusions and caveats: Circulating pathogenic-like and bulk T cells looked alike by Vbeta family usage. Bulk blood CD4 samples held at least an order of magnitude more or fewer genomes than CPL. Some such blood samples were as oligoclonal as synovium.

Samples derive from patients with active juvenile idiopathic arthritis. The sequence was obtained from a human donor with juvenile idiopathic arthritis. The sample taken for sequencing was CD4+ T cells from blood. The chain combines TRBV28 with TRBJ2-1; D not resolved. In DNA form, the CDR3 reads TGTGCCAGCAGTTTGGTTCTAGGTGAGCAGTTCTTC. Its protein is CASSLVLGEQFF.